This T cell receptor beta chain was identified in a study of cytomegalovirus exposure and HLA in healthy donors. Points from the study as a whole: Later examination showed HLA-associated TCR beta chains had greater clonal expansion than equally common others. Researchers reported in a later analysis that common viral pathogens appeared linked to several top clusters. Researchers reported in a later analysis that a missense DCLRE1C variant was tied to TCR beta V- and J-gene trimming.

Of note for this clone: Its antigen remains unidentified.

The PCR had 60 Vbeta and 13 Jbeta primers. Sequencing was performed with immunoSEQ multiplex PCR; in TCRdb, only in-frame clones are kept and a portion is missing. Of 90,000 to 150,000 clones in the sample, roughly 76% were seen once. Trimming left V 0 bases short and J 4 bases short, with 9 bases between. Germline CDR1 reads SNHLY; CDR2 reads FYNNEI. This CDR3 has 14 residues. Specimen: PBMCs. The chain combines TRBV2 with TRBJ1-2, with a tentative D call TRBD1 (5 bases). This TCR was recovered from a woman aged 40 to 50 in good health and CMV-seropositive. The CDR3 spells CASSEAPGGYGYTF. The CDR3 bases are TGTGCCAGCAGTGAAGCACCGGGGGGCTATGGCTACACCTTC.